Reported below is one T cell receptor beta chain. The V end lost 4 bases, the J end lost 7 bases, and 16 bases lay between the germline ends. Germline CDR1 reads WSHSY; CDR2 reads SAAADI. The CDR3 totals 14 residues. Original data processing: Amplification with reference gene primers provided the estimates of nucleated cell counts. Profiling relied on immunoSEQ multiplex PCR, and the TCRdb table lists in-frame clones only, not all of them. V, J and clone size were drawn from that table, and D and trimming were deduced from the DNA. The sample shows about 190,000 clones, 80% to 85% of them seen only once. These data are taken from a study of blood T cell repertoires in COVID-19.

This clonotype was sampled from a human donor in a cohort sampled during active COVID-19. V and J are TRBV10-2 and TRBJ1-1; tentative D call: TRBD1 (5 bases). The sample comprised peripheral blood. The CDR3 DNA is TGCGCCAGCAGTGGTTTTGGGGCTCTGGGTGAAGCTTTCTTT. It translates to CASSGFGALGEAFF.